This T cell receptor (beta chain) is from a study of radiotherapy plus CTLA-4 blockade in lung cancer. Using immunoSEQ multiplex PCR, the repertoire was profiled, and TCRdb retains in-frame clones only, with some absent. Among tens of thousands of clones listed, roughly 80% were seen once. Trimming cost V 2 bases and J 4 bases, with 11 bases left between them. The CDR3 runs 14 residues. The germline V gene has CDR1 SEHNR and CDR2 FQNEAQ (reference sequence). This specimen consisted of peripheral blood, obtained from a patient treated with radiotherapy plus ipilimumab. The source is a human donor with non-small cell lung cancer whose response to radiotherapy plus ipilimumab could not be evaluated. The rearrangement links TRBV7-9 to TRBJ2-5, with a possible D match to TRBD1 (5 bases). The CDR3 spells CASSLNRIVETQYF. DNA of the CDR3: TGTGCCAGCAGCTTAAACAGGATTGTAGAGACCCAGTACTTC.